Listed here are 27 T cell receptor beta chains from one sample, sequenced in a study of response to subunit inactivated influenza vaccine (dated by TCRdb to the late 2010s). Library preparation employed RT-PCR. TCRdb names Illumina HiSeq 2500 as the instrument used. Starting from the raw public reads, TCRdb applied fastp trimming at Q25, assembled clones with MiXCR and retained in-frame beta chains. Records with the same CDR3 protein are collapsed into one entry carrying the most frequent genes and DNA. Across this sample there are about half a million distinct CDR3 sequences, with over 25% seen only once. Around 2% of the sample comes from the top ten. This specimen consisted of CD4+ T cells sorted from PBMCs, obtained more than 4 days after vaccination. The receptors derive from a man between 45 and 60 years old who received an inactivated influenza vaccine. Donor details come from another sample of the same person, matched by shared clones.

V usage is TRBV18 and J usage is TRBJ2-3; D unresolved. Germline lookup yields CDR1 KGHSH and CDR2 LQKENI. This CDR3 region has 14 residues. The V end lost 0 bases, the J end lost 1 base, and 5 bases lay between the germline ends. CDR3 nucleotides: TGTGCCAGCTCACCACCGCCAGGCACAGATACGCAGTATTTT. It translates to CASSPPPGTDTQYF.

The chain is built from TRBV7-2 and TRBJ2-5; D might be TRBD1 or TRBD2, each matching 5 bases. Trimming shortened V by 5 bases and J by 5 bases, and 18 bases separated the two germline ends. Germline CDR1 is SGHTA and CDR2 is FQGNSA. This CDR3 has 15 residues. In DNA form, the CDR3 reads TGTGCCAGCAGCACCCGGGACCTTCGGGGTGAGACCCAGTACTTC. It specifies CASSTRDLRGETQYF.

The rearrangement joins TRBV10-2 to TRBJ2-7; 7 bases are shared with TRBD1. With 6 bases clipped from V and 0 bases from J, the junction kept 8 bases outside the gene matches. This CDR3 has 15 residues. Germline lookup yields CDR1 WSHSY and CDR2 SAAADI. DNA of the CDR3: TGCGCCAGCAGAAAGGACAGGATAAGCTCCTACGAGCAGTACTTC. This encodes CASRKDRISSYEQYF.

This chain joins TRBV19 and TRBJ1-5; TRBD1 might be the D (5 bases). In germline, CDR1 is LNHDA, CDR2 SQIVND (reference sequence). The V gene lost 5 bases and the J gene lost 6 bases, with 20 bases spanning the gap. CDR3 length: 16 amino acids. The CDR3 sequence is CASSGTRARFGQPQHF. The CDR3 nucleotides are TGTGCCAGTAGTGGGACGAGGGCGCGTTTCGGTCAGCCCCAGCATTTT.

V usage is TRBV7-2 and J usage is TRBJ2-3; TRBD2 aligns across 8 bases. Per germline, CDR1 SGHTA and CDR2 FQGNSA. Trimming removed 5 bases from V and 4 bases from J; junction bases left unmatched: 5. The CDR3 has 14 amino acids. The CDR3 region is CASSHSGVSDTQYF. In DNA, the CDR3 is TGTGCCAGCAGCCATAGCGGGGTATCAGATACGCAGTATTTT.

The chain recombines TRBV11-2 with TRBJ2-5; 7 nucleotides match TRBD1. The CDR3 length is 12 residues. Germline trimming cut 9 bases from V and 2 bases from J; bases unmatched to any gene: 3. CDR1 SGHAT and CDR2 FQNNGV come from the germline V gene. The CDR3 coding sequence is TGTGCCAGTACGGGACAGCAAGAGACCCAGTACTTC. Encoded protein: CASTGQQETQYF.

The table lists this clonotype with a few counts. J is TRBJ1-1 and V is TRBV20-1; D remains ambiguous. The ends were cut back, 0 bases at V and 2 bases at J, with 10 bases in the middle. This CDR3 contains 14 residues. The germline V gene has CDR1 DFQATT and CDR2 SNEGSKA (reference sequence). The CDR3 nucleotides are TGCAGTGCTAGAGATCCATTTTCTAACACTGAAGCTTTCTTT. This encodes CSARDPFSNTEAFF.

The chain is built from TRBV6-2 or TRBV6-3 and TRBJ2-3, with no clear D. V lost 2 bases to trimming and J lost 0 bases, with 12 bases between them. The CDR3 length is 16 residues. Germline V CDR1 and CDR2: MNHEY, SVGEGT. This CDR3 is CASSYQFEHSTDTQYF. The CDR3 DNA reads TGTGCCAGCAGTTACCAATTTGAGCATAGCACAGATACGCAGTATTTT.

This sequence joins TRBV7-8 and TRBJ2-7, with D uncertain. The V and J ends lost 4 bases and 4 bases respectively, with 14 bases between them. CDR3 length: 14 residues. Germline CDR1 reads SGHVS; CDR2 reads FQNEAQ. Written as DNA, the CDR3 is TGTGCCAGCAGCTATCGGGCCACCGGGTACGAGCAGTACTTC. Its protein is CASSYRATGYEQYF.

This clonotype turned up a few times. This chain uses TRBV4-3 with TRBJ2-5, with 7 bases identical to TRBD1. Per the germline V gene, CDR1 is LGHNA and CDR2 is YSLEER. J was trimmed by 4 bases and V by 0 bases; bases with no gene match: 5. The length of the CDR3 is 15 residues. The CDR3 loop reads CASSQEDRALETQYF. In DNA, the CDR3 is TGCGCCAGCAGCCAAGAAGACAGGGCATTAGAGACCCAGTACTTC.

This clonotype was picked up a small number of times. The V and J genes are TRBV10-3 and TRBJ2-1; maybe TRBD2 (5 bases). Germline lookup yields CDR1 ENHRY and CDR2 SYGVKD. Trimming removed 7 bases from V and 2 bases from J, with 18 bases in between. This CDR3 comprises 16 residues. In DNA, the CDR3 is TGTGCCATCATCACCTACCCCCTAGCAACCTACAATGAGCAGTTCTTC. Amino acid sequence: CAIITYPLATYNEQFF.

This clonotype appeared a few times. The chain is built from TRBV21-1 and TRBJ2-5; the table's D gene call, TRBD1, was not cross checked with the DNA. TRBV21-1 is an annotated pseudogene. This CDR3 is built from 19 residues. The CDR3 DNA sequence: TGTGCCAGCAGCAAAGCGCGCAGGGATAGGTTGAGCGTTCAAGAGACCCAGTACTTC. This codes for CASSKARRDRLSVQETQYF.

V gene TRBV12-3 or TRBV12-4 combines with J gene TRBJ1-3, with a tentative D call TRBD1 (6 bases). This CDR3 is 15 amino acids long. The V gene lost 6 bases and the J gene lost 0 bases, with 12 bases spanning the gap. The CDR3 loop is CASRQDRISGNTIYF. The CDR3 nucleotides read TGTGCCAGCAGACAAGACAGGATCTCTGGAAACACCATATATTTT.

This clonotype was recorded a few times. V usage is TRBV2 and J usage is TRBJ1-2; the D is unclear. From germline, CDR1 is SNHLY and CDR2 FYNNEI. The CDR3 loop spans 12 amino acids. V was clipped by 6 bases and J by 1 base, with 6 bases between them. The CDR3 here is CASRVGNYGYTF. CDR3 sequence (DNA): TGTGCCAGCAGGGTGGGTAACTATGGCTACACCTTC.

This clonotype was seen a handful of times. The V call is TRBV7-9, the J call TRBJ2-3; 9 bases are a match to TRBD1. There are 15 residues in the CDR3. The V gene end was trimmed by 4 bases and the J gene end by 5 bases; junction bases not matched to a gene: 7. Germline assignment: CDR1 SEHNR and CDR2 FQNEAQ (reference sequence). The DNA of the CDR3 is TGTGCCAGCAGCTCGGGGACAGGGTTGAGAGATACGCAGTATTTT. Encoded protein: CASSSGTGLRDTQYF.

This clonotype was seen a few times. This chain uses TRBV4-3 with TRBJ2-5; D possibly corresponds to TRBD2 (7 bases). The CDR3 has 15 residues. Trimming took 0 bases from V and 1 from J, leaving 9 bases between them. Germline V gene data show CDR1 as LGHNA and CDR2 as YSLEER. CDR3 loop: CASSQEGGPQETQYF. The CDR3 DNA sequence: TGCGCCAGCAGCCAAGAGGGGGGGCCCCAAGAGACCCAGTACTTC.

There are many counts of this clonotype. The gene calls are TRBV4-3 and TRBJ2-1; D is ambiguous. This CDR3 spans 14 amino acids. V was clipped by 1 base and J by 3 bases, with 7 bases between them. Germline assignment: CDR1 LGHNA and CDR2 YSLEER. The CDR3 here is CASSQVHGYNEQFF. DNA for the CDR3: TGCGCCAGCAGCCAAGTACACGGCTACAATGAGCAGTTCTTC.

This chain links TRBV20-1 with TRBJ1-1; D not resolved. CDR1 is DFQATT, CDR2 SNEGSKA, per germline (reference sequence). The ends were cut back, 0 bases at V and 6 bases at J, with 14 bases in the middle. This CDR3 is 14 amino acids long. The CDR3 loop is CSARDPRKGSEAFF. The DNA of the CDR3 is TGCAGTGCTAGAGATCCGAGAAAGGGTTCTGAAGCTTTCTTT.

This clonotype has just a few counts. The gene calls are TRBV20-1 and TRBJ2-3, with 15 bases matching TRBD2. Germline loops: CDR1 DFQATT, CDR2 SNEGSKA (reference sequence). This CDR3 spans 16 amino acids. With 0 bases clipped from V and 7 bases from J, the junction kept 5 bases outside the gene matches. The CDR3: CSARDGTSGGRYTQYF. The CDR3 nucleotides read TGCAGTGCTAGAGACGGGACTAGCGGGGGGAGGTATACGCAGTATTTT.

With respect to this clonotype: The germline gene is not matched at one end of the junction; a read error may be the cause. CDR3 DNA: TGCTGTGCTCCGGGCTCGGCAAACCGGCCGAACACCGGGGAGCTGTTTTTT. It yields the protein CCAPGSANRPNTGELFF. The chain couples TRBV20-1 to TRBJ2-2; D remains ambiguous. The CDR3 contains 17 residues. Germline V gene sequence: CDR1 DFQATT, CDR2 SNEGSKA (reference sequence).

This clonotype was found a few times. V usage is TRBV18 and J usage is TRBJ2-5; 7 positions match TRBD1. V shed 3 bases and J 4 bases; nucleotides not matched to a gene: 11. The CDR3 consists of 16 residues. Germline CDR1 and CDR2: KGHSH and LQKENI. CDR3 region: CASSPALAPGGETQYF. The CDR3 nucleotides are TGTGCCAGCTCACCCGCCCTGGCCCCAGGGGGAGAGACCCAGTACTTC.

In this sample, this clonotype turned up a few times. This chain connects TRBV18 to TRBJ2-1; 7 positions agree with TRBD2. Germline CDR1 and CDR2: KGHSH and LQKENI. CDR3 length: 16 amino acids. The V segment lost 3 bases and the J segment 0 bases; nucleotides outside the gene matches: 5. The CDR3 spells CASSPRGGSSYNEQFF. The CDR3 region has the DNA TGTGCCAGCTCACCCCGCGGGGGTAGCTCCTACAATGAGCAGTTCTTC.

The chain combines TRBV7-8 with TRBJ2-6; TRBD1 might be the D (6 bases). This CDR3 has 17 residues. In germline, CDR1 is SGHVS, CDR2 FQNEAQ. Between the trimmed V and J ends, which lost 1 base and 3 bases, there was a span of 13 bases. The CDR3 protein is CASSLEASGVGANVLTF. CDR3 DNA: TGTGCCAGCAGCTTAGAGGCTTCAGGGGTTGGGGCCAACGTCCTGACTTTC.

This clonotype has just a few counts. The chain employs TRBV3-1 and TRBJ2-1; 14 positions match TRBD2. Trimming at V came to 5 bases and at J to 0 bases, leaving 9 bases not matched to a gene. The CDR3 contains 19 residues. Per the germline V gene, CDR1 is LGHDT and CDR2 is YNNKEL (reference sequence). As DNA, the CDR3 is TGTGCCAGCAGCTTTAAGACTAGCGGGAGGGCACACTCCTACAATGAGCAGTTCTTC. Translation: CASSFKTSGRAHSYNEQFF.

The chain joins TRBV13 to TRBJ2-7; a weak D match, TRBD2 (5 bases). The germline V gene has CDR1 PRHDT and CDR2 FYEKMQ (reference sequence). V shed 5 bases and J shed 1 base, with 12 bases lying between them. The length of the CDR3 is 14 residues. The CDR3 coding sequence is TGTGCCAGCAGCCGTTACGGGGTTTCCTACGAGCAGTACTTC. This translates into CASSRYGVSYEQYF.

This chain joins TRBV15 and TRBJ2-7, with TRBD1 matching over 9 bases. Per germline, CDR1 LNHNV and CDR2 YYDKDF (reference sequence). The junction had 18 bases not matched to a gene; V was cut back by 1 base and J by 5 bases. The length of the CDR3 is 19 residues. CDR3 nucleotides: TGTGCCACCAGCAGAGGAGGGGGGGCCGGGACAGGGTTTATCCACGAGCAGTACTTC. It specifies CATSRGGGAGTGFIHEQYF.

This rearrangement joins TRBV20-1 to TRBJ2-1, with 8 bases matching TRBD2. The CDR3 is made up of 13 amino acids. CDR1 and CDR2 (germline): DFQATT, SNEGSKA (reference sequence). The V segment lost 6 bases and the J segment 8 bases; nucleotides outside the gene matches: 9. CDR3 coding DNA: TGCAGTGCCCCCCGGCCGGGAGGGGATGAGCAGTTCTTC. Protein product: CSAPRPGGDEQFF.